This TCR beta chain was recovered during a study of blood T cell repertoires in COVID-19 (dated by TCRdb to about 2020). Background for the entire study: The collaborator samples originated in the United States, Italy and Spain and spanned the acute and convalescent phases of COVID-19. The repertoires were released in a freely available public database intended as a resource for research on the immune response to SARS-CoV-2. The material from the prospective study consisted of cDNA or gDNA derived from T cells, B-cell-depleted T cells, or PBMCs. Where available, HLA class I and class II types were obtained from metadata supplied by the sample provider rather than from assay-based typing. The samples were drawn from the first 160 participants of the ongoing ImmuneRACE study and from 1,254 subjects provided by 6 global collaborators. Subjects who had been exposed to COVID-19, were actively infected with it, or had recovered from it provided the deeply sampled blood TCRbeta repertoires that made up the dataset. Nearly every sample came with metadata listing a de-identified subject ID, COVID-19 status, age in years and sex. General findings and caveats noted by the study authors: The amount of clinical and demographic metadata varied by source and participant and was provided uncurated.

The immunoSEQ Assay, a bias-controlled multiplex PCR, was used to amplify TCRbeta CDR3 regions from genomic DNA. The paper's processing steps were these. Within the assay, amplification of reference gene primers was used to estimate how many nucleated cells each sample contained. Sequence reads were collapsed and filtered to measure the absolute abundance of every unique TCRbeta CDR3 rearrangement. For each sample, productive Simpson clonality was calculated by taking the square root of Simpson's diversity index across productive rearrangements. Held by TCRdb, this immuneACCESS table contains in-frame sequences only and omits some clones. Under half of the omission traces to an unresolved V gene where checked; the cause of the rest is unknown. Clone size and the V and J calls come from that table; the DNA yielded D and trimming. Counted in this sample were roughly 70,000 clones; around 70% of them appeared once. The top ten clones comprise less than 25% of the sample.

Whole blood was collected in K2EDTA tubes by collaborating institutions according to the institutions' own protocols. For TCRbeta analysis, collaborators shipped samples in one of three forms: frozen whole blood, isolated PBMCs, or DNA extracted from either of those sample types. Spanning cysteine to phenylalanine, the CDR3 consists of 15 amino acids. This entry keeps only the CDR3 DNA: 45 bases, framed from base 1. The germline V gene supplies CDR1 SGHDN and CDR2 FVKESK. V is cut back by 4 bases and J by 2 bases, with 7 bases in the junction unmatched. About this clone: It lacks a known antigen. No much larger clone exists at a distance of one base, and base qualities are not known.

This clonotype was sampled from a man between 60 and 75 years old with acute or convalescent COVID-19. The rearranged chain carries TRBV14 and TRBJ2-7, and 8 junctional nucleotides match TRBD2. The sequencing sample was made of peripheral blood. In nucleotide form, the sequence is TGTGCCAGCAGCCTGGTTAGCGGGAAAACCTACGAGCAGTACTTC. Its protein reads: CASSLVSGKTYEQYF. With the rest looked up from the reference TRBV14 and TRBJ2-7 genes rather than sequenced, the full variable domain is EAGVTQFPSHSVIEKGQTVTLRCDPISGHDNLYWYRRVMGKEIKFLLHFVKESKQDESGMPNNRFLAERTGGTYSTLKVQPAELEDSGVYFCASSLVSGKTYEQYFGPGTRLTVT.